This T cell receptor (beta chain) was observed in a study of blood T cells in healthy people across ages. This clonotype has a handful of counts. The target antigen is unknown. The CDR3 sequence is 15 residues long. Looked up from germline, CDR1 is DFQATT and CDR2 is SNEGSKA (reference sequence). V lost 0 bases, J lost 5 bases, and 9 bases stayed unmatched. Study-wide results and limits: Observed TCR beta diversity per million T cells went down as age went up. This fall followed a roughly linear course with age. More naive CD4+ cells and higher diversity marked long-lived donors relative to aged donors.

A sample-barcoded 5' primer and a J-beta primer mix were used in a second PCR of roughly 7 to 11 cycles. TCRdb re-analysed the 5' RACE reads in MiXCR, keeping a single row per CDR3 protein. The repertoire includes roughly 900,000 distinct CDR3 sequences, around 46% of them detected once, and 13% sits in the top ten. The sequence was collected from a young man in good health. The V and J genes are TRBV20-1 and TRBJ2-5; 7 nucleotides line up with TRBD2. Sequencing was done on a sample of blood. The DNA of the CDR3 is TGCAGTGCTAGAGACCGACTAGCCCCCGTGGAGACCCAGTACTTC. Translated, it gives CSARDRLAPVETQYF.